This TCR beta chain came from a study of blood T cell repertoires in COVID-19. Study as a whole: Specimens from acute and convalescent COVID-19 originated in the United States, Italy and Spain. Sources were T cells, B-cell-depleted T cells, or PBMCs; the material itself was cDNA or gDNA.

The CDR3 covers 16 residues. Looked up from germline, CDR1 is LNHNV and CDR2 is YYDKDF (reference sequence). The V and J ends lost 5 bases and 0 bases, in that order; junction bases with no gene match: 5. Authors' processing steps: Quantification of nucleated cells was approximated via reference gene primer amplification. Generated by immunoSEQ multiplex PCR, the TCRdb table keeps only in-frame clones and is missing some. V and J calls and clone size are those listed in that table; D and trimming were worked out from the DNA. The sample lists 130,000 to 150,000 clones, over 70% seen once, with around 2.1% in the top ten.

V is TRBV15 and J is TRBJ2-3; 10 bases align to TRBD2. Material for sequencing was peripheral blood. The TCR comes from a woman aged 55-75 years with acute or convalescent COVID-19. DNA of the CDR3: TGTGCCACCAGCGCGGGGACTAGCGTTAGCACAGATACGCAGTATTTT. It yields the protein CATSAGTSVSTDTQYF.